Below, 8 T cell receptor beta chains from the same sample are listed, as sequenced in a study of T cell responses to AZD1222 COVID-19 vaccine. Produced via immunoSEQ multiplex PCR; TCRdb's table is partial and in-frame only. Of about 150,000 clones listed, approximately 90% are singletons. Sequencing was performed on peripheral blood, taken on day 0 of AZD1222 vaccination. Every receptor here comes from an adult in good health.

J is TRBJ2-7 and V is TRBV7-9, with a weak D call TRBD1 (5 bases). Germline V gene data show CDR1 as SEHNR and CDR2 as FQNEAQ (reference sequence). Between the trimmed V and J ends, which lost 5 bases and 2 bases, there was a span of 16 bases. The CDR3 has 15 residues. CDR3 protein: CASSPPRALTYEQYF. The DNA for the CDR3 is TGTGCCAGCAGCCCTCCCAGGGCACTGACCTACGAGCAGTACTTC.

The table lists this clone with a count of one. The CDR3 DNA reads as TGTGCCAGCAGCTTGTTGGGGGCCTTCAACACTGAAGCTTTCTTT. This translates into CASSLLGAFNTEAFF. The rearrangement uses TRBV7-8 and TRBJ1-1, with D possibly being TRBD1 (6 bases). The germline gives CDR1 SGHVS, CDR2 FQNEAQ. V shed 3 bases and J shed 2 bases, with 13 bases lying between them. The CDR3 has 15 residues.

The chain uses TRBV29-1 and TRBJ2-1; TRBD2 matches at 7 bases. This CDR3 contains 13 residues. V shed 7 bases, J shed 0 bases, and the junction held 3 bases outside the gene matches. Germline CDR1 and CDR2: SQVTM and ANQGSEA. The chain's CDR3 is CSGWTSSYNEQFF. The CDR3 nucleotides read TGCAGCGGATGGACTAGCTCCTACAATGAGCAGTTCTTC.

The chain combines TRBV12-2 with TRBJ1-5. TRBV12-2 constitutes a pseudogene. This CDR3 spans 18 amino acids. The CDR3: CASRLEYVMGPSNQPQHF. The CDR3 DNA follows: TGTGCAAGTCGCTTAGAGTATGTAATGGGACCTAGCAATCAGCCCCAGCATTTT.

The rearrangement joins TRBV7-8 to TRBJ1-1; D unresolved. Germline V gene sequence: CDR1 SGHVS, CDR2 FQNEAQ. Deletions cut 5 bases from V and 4 bases from J, with 23 bases between. CDR3 size: 17 residues. The CDR3 spells CASSPRTPGGRGTEAFF. Here the CDR3 DNA reads TGTGCCAGCAGCCCCCGGACGCCGGGCGGCCGGGGCACTGAAGCTTTCTTT. The whole variable domain, filled in from reference TRBV7-8 and TRBJ1-1, reads GAGVSQSPRYKVAKRGQDVALRCDPISGHVSLFWYQQALGQGPEFLTYFQNEAQLDKSGLPSDRFFAERPEGSVSTLKIQRTQQEDSAVYLCASSPRTPGGRGTEAFFGQGTRLTVV.

This clone was counted between two and nine times. The V and J genes are TRBV6-1 and TRBJ2-7; D unclear. The germline V gene encodes CDR1 MNHNS and CDR2 SASEGT. Trimming cost V 2 bases and J 6 bases, with 5 bases left between them. CDR3 length: 11 residues. CDR3: CASSEWGEQYF. CDR3 bases: TGTGCCAGCAGTGAATGGGGCGAGCAGTACTTC.

This clone appeared a single time. The sample has other DNA sequences that encode this CDR3 too. This chain connects TRBV9 to TRBJ2-2; TRBD2 might be the D (6 bases). V was shortened by 4 bases and J by 2 bases, with 15 bases between the two germline ends. The CDR3 is 16 amino acids. Germline V gene sequence: CDR1 SGDLS, CDR2 YYNGEE. CDR3 nucleotide sequence: TGTGCCAGCAGCCCACGACTAGATCCTAACACCGGGGAGCTGTTTTTT. The encoded protein is CASSPRLDPNTGELFF.

This clone has just one count. The rearrangement links TRBV5-6 to TRBJ2-7; D is undetermined. CDR1 is SGHDT and CDR2 is YYEEEE in the germline V gene. The V end was cut by 1 base, the J end by 7 bases, with 15 bases between. The CDR3 has 14 residues. In nucleotides, the CDR3 is TGTGCCAGCAGCTTGCCGGTAGGGTTGGAAGAGCAGTACTTC. As protein: CASSLPVGLEEQYF. Full variable domain (outside the CDR3, taken from reference TRBV5-6 and TRBJ2-7): DAGVTQSPTHLIKTRGQQVTLRCSPKSGHDTVSWYQQALGQGPQFIFQYYEEEERQRGNFPDRFSGHQFPNYSSELNVNALLLGDSALYLCASSLPVGLEEQYFGPGTRLTVT.